This T cell receptor (beta chain) was observed in a study of identical twins (dated by TCRdb to the mid-2010s). In the study overall: To test whether fetal clonotypes persist, this study deep-sequenced TCR alpha and beta repertoires from monozygotic twins, from unrelated adults of various ages, and from cord blood. To rule out contamination, the twin experiments were replicated at different times with different library preparation protocols.

This clonotype occurred many times. Its antigen is not yet known. No much larger clone exists at a distance of one base, and base qualities are not known. Every donor in the study was a healthy Caucasian. Libraries were constructed by 5' RACE. TCRdb lists the instrument as Illumina HiSeq 2000. Template switching added a universal primer binding site, and the final cDNA carried a unique molecular identifier that allowed TCR cDNA molecules to be counted accurately. First-strand cDNA for TCR alpha and beta chains was synthesized from specific primers in the conserved constant-segment region. To control for contamination, every cDNA library was double barcoded, receiving both a SMART-Mk sample barcode and Illumina barcodes. TruSeq adapter sequences along with Illumina sample barcodes were introduced in two successive PCR steps. The TCR alpha and beta cDNA libraries were sequenced on the Illumina HiSeq platform using custom primers. Per the source publication's procedure: Raw reads were processed with MiGEC to extract unique molecular identifiers, and MiXCR was used to determine CDR3 positions. For each individual, recombination models were inferred using an EM algorithm with the repgenHMM and IGoR tools. The analysis of shared clonotypes was done with the tcR package in R, with sharing normalized by the product of cloneset sizes. Out-of-frame nonproductive sequences were analyzed to study raw recombination free of thymic and clonal selection effects. TCRdb handled the public reads itself, with Q25 trimming in fastp and clone calling in MiXCR, and kept productive beta chains. All rows with the same CDR3 protein become a single entry with the most common DNA and genes. Here the V and J calls rest on TCRdb's processing, not on the authors' analysis. The sample table contains 1.5 million or so distinct CDR3 sequences; only one count was recorded for under 35% of them. The ten biggest clones cover about 0.27% of the sample.

The investigation overall reported the following: Because the same donors could not be followed over many years, conclusions were based on cross-sectional statistical analysis. Out-of-frame TCR alpha sequences shared between twins showed an excess of low generation-probability sequences compared with coincidental sharing between unrelated individuals. The excess sharing between twins in beta out-of-frame sequences was weaker because fewer shared sequences reduced the signal-to-noise ratio. Invariant T cells such as MAIT and iNKT could partly confound zero-insertion analyses, though diverse VJ usage argued against this for most clonotypes. Abundant cord blood beta clonotypes carried fewer insertions; young adult naive repertoires showed a weaker similar trend, while memory repertoires showed none. In monozygotic twins, out-of-frame TCR alpha sharing was systematically underestimated by recombination models, although the models agreed with sharing between unrelated individuals.

CDR1 and CDR2 are read off the germline V gene as SGHDN and FVKESK. V is reduced by 4 bases and J by 2 bases, leaving a spacing of 20 bases between them. The CDR3 numbers 17 residues from cysteine through phenylalanine. Solely the CDR3 DNA is kept, with 51 bases framed from the first base. This sequence uses TRBV14 and TRBJ2-5; the D region possibly corresponds to TRBD2 (5 bases align). This TCR was recovered from a newborn girl in good health. The sample taken for sequencing was cord blood. The CDR3 protein: CASSLGVWRSPQETQYF. The nucleotides are TGTGCCAGCAGCCTAGGCGTCTGGAGGTCACCACAAGAGACCCAGTACTTC.